The T cell receptor (beta chain) described here comes from a study of control samples from healthy donors and cancer patients. The CDR3 runs to 16 residues. The V and J ends lost 5 bases and 2 bases respectively, with 17 bases between them. Germline V gene data show CDR1 as SEHNR and CDR2 as FQNEAQ (reference sequence). Generated by immunoSEQ multiplex PCR, the TCRdb table keeps only in-frame clones and is missing some. The sample records 79,000 or so clones, around 90% being singletons. Sequencing was done on a sample of PBMCs. The sequence derives from a woman between 50 and 59 years old with colorectal cancer. The V gene is TRBV7-9, the J gene TRBJ2-3, with a tentative D call TRBD2 (7 bases). In DNA, the CDR3 is TGTGCCAGCAGCCCAAGGGGGGGAATGGTCACAGATACGCAGTATTTT. This codes for CASSPRGGMVTDTQYF.